These 9 T cell receptor beta chains were all obtained from the same sample, sequenced in a study of cytomegalovirus exposure and HLA in healthy donors. A multiplex PCR was run with 60 Vbeta primers and 13 Jbeta primers. This table comes from immunoSEQ multiplex PCR, and its TCRdb copy is limited to in-frame clones, with some not included. The repertoire holds 170,000 or so clones, 77% seen once, with 1.2% to 1.5% in the top ten. Input material: PBMCs. The receptors shown here come from a woman between 25 and 40 years old in good health and CMV-seropositive.

V is TRBV28 and J is TRBJ2-1; 7 positions agree with TRBD2. The trim removed 2 bases at V and 0 bases at J, leaving 16 bases unmatched. Germline V gene data show CDR1 as MDHEN and CDR2 as SYDVKM. The CDR3 runs 20 residues. The CDR3 loop reads CASSLMIAGPERGSYNEQFF. For the CDR3, the DNA is TGTGCCAGCAGTTTAATGATTGCGGGTCCCGAGCGGGGCTCCTACAATGAGCAGTTCTTC.

This rearrangement joins TRBV30 to TRBJ2-5, with TRBD2 as a possible D gene (6 bases). CDR1 and CDR2 from the germline V gene are GTSNPN and SVGIG (reference sequence). Trimming took off 0 bases at V and 1 base at J, with 12 bases between the two ends. This CDR3 has 15 amino acids. CDR3 in amino acids: CAWSVRGTVQETQYF. The CDR3 DNA reads TGTGCCTGGAGTGTACGGGGGACCGTCCAAGAGACCCAGTACTTC.

The rearrangement links TRBV28 to TRBJ2-7; 9 nucleotides line up with TRBD1. The CDR3 runs to 17 residues. Germline trimming cut 4 bases from V and 3 bases from J; bases unmatched to any gene: 13. Germline values: CDR1 MDHEN, CDR2 SYDVKM. The DNA for the CDR3 is TGTGCCAGCAGTTCCACGGAAACTGGGACAGGGTTCTACGAGCAGTACTTC. Protein: CASSSTETGTGFYEQYF.

The rearrangement joins TRBV5-1 to TRBJ1-1, with D possibly matching TRBD1 (5 bases). From germline, CDR1 is SGHRS and CDR2 YFSETQ. Trimming took off 0 bases at V and 4 bases at J, with 10 bases between the two ends. The CDR3 loop spans 14 amino acids. The CDR3 DNA reads TGCGCCAGCAGCTTGGGGGGCTGGATCACTGAAGCTTTCTTT. It translates to CASSLGGWITEAFF.

The rearrangement joins TRBV19 to TRBJ2-1; D is undetermined. V was cut by 6 bases and J by 3 bases, with 15 bases left in between. Germline CDR1 is LNHDA and CDR2 is SQIVND (reference sequence). This CDR3 spans 15 amino acids. The CDR3 sequence is CASSSRDEVYNEQFF. The CDR3 DNA reads as TGTGCCAGTAGCAGCAGAGATGAGGTCTACAATGAGCAGTTCTTC.

In its sample, this clone was seen once. This chain joins TRBV27 and TRBJ2-7; D possibly corresponds to TRBD2 (5 bases). Germline V gene lookup returns CDR1 MNHEY and CDR2 SMNVEV (reference sequence). V lost 6 bases to trimming and J lost 4 bases, with 13 bases between them. This CDR3 region has 13 residues. The CDR3 is CASSRAPGYEQYF. In nucleotides, the CDR3 is TGTGCCAGCAGCCGGGCCCCGGGATACGAGCAGTACTTC.

The V call is TRBV18, the J call TRBJ1-1; D is unclear. This CDR3 is 14 amino acids long. Trimming removed 6 bases from V and 1 base from J, with 12 bases in between. The germline V gene has CDR1 KGHSH and CDR2 LQKENI. The CDR3 protein is CASSFSPGNTEAFF. CDR3 in DNA: TGTGCCAGCTCCTTCTCACCAGGGAACACTGAAGCTTTCTTT.

The chain has TRBV30 and TRBJ2-5; a possible D gene is TRBD1 (6 bases). Germline CDR1 and CDR2: GTSNPN and SVGIG (reference sequence). The CDR3 spans 15 residues. Written as DNA, the CDR3 is TGTGCATATGGACGGGGCAACCAGGGGCAAGAGACCCAGTACTTC. Its protein product is CAYGRGNQGQETQYF. Drawing the rest from reference TRBV30 and TRBJ2-5, the complete variable domain is SQTIHQWPATLVQPVGSPLSLECTVEGTSNPNLYWYRQAAGRGLQLLFYSVGIGQISSEVPQNLSASRPQDRQFILSSKKLLLSDSGFYLCAYGRGNQGQETQYFGPGTRLLVL.

The chain has TRBV15 and TRBJ2-6, with D possibly TRBD1 on 5 matching bases. Per germline, CDR1 LNHNV and CDR2 YYDKDF (reference sequence). This CDR3 region has 15 residues. Between the trimmed V and J ends, which lost 7 bases and 2 bases, there was a span of 12 bases. The CDR3 DNA sequence: TGTGCCACCACCAGCGTGACAGCTGGGGCCAACGTCCTGACTTTC. Its translation is CATTSVTAGANVLTF.